This section outlines one TCR beta chain sequence together with its context. Antigen unknown. No ophthalmopathy progression within 18 months constituted stable Graves' hyperthyroidism. Diagnostic decisions used clinical symptoms, serum thyroxine and TRAb, thyroid ultrasound and orbital computed tomography. What was amplified from RNA transcripts were TCR beta CDR3 regions. During a first-round RT-PCR of the TCR CDR3, the HTBI primer set was used. One entry per CDR3 protein, called by TCRdb with MiXCR from the multiplex PCR reads. Of 300,000 to 450,000 distinct CDR3 sequences listed, approximately 14% were seen once; the top ten hold roughly 9.6%. CDR3 length: 15 amino acids. Trimming removed 5 bases from V and 4 bases from J; junction bases left unmatched: 8. The germline CDR1 and CDR2 sequences are SGHNT and YENEEA. The entry originates in a study of T cells in Graves' hyperthyroidism and ophthalmopathy. Broader study findings: Blood samples included most of the expanded thyroid clonotypes exceeding 0.001.

The chain couples TRBV11-3 to TRBJ2-1; 7 bases are shared with TRBD1. The sequence derives from a woman aged 55-69 years with Graves' hyperthyroidism. The sample consisted of blood. The CDR3 DNA reads TGTGCCAGCAGCCCGAGACAGGGCCTTTACAATGAGCAGTTCTTC. Translation gives CASSPRQGLYNEQFF.